This T cell receptor (beta chain) was documented in a study of cytomegalovirus exposure and HLA in healthy donors. At the level of the study: A later analysis reported the 130 or so validation repertoires used the same platform as the roughly 700 first-cohort repertoires. Overall study results and limits: A few CMV-associated chains proved CMV antigen-specific in vitro. The classifier, whose performance was assessed in both the original and validation cohorts, reportedly diagnosed cytomegalovirus status with high specificity and sensitivity. Most TCR sequences showed up rarely, but some public TCRs showed up in many donors.

With regard to this clone: Antigen unknown.

Using immunoSEQ multiplex PCR, the repertoire was profiled, and TCRdb retains in-frame clones only, with some absent. The sample contains some 340,000 clones, about nine tenths of which appear only once. The sequence came from a woman in her twenties or thirties in good health and CMV-seropositive. The sequenced sample was PBMCs.

CDR3 loop: CASAGREETQYF. CDR3 DNA: TGTGCCAGCGCAGGTCGGGAAGAGACCCAGTACTTC. The chain links TRBV27 to TRBJ2-5; D unclear. The ends were cut back, 8 bases at V and 3 bases at J, with 10 bases in the middle. Germline V gives CDR1 MNHEY, CDR2 SMNVEV (reference sequence). The CDR3 extends over 12 amino acids.